The next 10 T cell receptor beta chains were all read from a single sample in a study of beta chain features in type 1 diabetes (dated by TCRdb to between 2017 and 2018). The method was the immunoSEQ multiplex PCR assay. The entire isolated RNA was reverse transcribed using the High Capacity cDNA Reverse Transcription Kit, and thus expressed TCRB transcripts were sequenced. TCRdb stores this immuneACCESS table with in-frame sequences only. Part of the clones is absent; in the studies checked, under half of the shortfall reflects unresolved V genes, and no reason is known for the rest. In this sample the table shows fewer than 350,000 clones, roughly 8% of which occur a single time. The ten largest make up approximately 0.93% of the sample. The sequenced material came from central memory CD4+ T cells from blood. All receptors derive from a woman in her late teens or twenties in good health.

There are a few counts of this clone. The rearrangement joins TRBV4-2 to TRBJ1-2; TRBD1 is a possible D gene (5 bases). This CDR3 has 14 residues. V was clipped by 2 bases and J by 8 bases, with 15 bases between them. Germline CDR1 LGHNA, CDR2 YNFKEQ. The CDR3 here is CASSQPGGRSGYTF. The DNA for the CDR3 is TGTGCCAGCAGCCAACCCGGGGGTAGAAGCGGCTACACCTTC.

The chain is built from TRBV20-1 and TRBJ2-5; D possibly corresponds to TRBD2 (6 bases). This CDR3 is built from 10 residues. V gave up 5 bases and J gave up 9 bases, with 10 bases separating them. CDR1 is DFQATT, CDR2 SNEGSKA, per germline (reference sequence). The CDR3 here is CSAGDSSQYF. CDR3 DNA: TGCAGTGCTGGGGACTCATCCCAGTACTTC.

V and J are TRBV7-3 and TRBJ2-2, with D possibly TRBD2 on 6 matching bases. The ends were cut back, 2 bases at V and 1 base at J, with 14 bases in the middle. Germline V lookup: CDR1 SGHTA, CDR2 FQGTGA. The CDR3 has 17 residues. The CDR3 DNA reads TGTGCCAGCAGCTTAGGATTGGGGACTGGGAACACCGGGGAGCTGTTTTTT. Protein sequence: CASSLGLGTGNTGELFF.

The V call is TRBV7-2, the J call TRBJ2-6, with D possibly TRBD1 on 5 matching bases. The CDR3 sequence is 14 residues long. Trimming took 3 bases from V and 9 from J, leaving 12 bases between them. Germline V gives CDR1 SGHTA, CDR2 FQGNSA. CDR3 sequence: CASSLGQGNNVLTF. CDR3 nucleotide sequence: TGTGCCAGCAGCTTGGGGCAGGGTAACAACGTCCTGACTTTC.

In this sample, this clone turned up a few times. The chain links TRBV7-2 to TRBJ2-5; no definite D call. The germline CDR1 and CDR2 sequences are SGHTA and FQGNSA. Trimming took 5 bases from V and 3 from J, leaving 10 bases between them. This CDR3 region has 13 residues. The CDR3: CASSQLGKETQYF. The CDR3 DNA is TGTGCCAGCAGCCAATTGGGGAAAGAGACCCAGTACTTC.

CDR3 residues: CASSLWASGYNEQFF. CDR3 DNA: TGTGCCAGCAGCTTGTGGGCTAGCGGCTACAATGAGCAGTTCTTC. The chain combines TRBV5-4 with TRBJ2-1, with TRBD2 matching over 7 bases. CDR3 size: 15 residues. The junction had 4 bases not matched to a gene; V was cut back by 1 base and J by 3 bases. Germline CDR1 is SGHNT and CDR2 is YYREEE (reference sequence).

Details on this clone: The junction shows a germline mismatch at one end, possibly a read error. The chain carries TRBV7-2 and TRBJ1-3; 7 nucleotides match TRBD1. CDR3 size: 15 residues. The germline gives CDR1 SGHTA, CDR2 FQGNSA. CDR3 nucleotide sequence: TGTGCCAGCAGCCAACAGGGGTTCTCTAGAAACACCATATATTTT. Translated: CASSQQGFSRNTIYF.

The gene calls are TRBV27 and TRBJ2-1; 8 bases are shared with TRBD2. Trimming cost V 6 bases and J 5 bases; bases outside gene matches: 15. Germline loops: CDR1 MNHEY, CDR2 SMNVEV (reference sequence). The length of the CDR3 is 17 residues. CDR3: CASSQVWGAGANNEQFF. The CDR3 nucleotides are TGTGCCAGCAGCCAAGTCTGGGGAGCGGGGGCCAACAATGAGCAGTTCTTC.

V usage is TRBV7-9 and J usage is TRBJ2-7; weak D call: TRBD1 (5 bases). The CDR3 extends over 14 amino acids. The ends were cut back, 2 bases at V and 0 bases at J, with 8 bases in the middle. The germline V gene has CDR1 SEHNR and CDR2 FQNEAQ (reference sequence). The CDR3: CASSLQGLSYEQYV. The DNA for the CDR3 is TGTGCCAGCAGCTTACAGGGCCTCTCCTACGAGCAGTACGTC.

This chain joins TRBV7-2 and TRBJ2-6; D gene uncertain. This CDR3 spans 18 amino acids. CDR1 and CDR2 from the germline V gene are SGHTA and FQGNSA. V gave up 0 bases and J gave up 0 bases, with 12 bases separating them. CDR3 sequence (DNA): TGTGCCAGCAGCTTAGCCGGACCGCAAACCTCTGGGGCCAACGTCCTGACTTTC. As protein: CASSLAGPQTSGANVLTF. The complete variable domain, with remaining parts taken from reference TRBV7-2 and TRBJ2-6, reads GAGVSQSPSNKVTEKGKDVELRCDPISGHTALYWYRQSLGQGLEFLIYFQGNSAPDKSGLPSDRFSAERTGGSVSTLTIQRTQQEDSAVYLCASSLAGPQTSGANVLTFGAGSRLTVL.